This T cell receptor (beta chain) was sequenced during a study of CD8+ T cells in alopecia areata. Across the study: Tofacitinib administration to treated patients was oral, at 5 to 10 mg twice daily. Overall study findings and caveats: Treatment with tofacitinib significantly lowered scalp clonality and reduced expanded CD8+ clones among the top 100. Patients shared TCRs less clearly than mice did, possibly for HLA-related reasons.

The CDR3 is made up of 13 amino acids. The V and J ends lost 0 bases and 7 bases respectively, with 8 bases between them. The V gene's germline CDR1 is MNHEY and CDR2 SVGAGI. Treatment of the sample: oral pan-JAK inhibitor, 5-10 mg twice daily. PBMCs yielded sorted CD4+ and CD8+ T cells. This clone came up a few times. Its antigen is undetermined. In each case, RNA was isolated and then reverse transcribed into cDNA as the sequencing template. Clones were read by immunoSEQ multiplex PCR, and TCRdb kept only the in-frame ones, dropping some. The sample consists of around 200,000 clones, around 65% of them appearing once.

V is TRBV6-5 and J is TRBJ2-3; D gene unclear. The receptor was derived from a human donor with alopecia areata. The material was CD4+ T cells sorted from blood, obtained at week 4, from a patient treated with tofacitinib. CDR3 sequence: CASSYSPHHTQYF. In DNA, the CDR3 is TGTGCCAGCAGTTACTCGCCCCATCATACGCAGTATTTT.